Presented here are 23 T cell receptor beta chains from one specimen sequenced in a study of CD8 T cells in ankylosing spondylitis. TCRdb passed the 5' RACE reads through MiXCR, listing each CDR3 protein once. The sample has 300,000 to 400,000 distinct CDR3 sequences, roughly 14% seen once; the top ten hold 0.95% to 1.4%. The sample was blood, either unsorted or a sorted T cell fraction (not recorded which). The receptor source for this set is a male donor with ankylosing spondylitis or in good health (not recorded which).

The V and J genes are TRBV9 and TRBJ2-3; maybe TRBD1 (6 bases). Germline-derived CDR1 and CDR2 are SGDLS and YYNGEE. Trimming pared 0 bases from V and 6 bases from J, leaving 11 bases between. The CDR3 is 14 residues long. Here the CDR3 reads CASSVEAGADTQYF. The CDR3 DNA follows: TGTGCCAGCAGCGTAGAGGCAGGGGCGGATACGCAGTATTTT.

V and J are TRBV10-3 and TRBJ1-1; tentative D call: TRBD1 (5 bases). CDR3 length equals 12 residues. Germline CDR1 and CDR2: ENHRY and SYGVKD. The V end lost 6 bases, the J end lost 8 bases, and 13 bases lay between the germline ends. The CDR3 DNA reads as TGTGCCATCAGGGATTCAGGGACGGAAGCTTTCTTT. Translated, it gives CAIRDSGTEAFF.

The chain couples TRBV12-3 or TRBV12-4 to TRBJ2-1; D assignment may be TRBD1 or TRBD2 (6 bases each). V was shortened by 5 bases and J by 7 bases, with 12 bases between the two germline ends. This CDR3 has 13 residues. CDR3 coding DNA: TGTGCCAGCAGTAGGGGGGCGCTTAATGAGCAGTTCTTC. This sequence encodes CASSRGALNEQFF.

The gene calls are TRBV6-6 and TRBJ1-4; no clear D. The germline gives CDR1 MNHNY, CDR2 SVGAGI (reference sequence). There are 12 residues in the CDR3. Trimming took 0 bases from V and 10 from J, leaving 6 bases between them. The CDR3 DNA is TGTGCCAGCAGTTACTCGGAGGTAAAACTGTTTTTT. This sequence encodes CASSYSEVKLFF.

Only a few counts were recorded for this clonotype. The V and J genes are TRBV20-1 and TRBJ2-7; tentatively, D is TRBD1 (6 bases). V lost 5 bases and J 4 bases, leaving 15 bases between the germline ends. This CDR3 has 13 amino acids. The germline gives CDR1 DFQATT, CDR2 SNEGSKA (reference sequence). In DNA form, the CDR3 reads TGCAGTGCTGCCGGGACATCATCTTACGAGCAGTACTTC. Translating gives CSAAGTSSYEQYF.

This chain connects TRBV3-1 to TRBJ2-3; 10 nucleotides align to TRBD2. Germline-derived CDR1 and CDR2 are LGHDT and YNNKEL (reference sequence). After removal of 6 bases from V and 0 bases from J, the junction contained 12 bases not matched to a gene. The CDR3 covers 18 residues. The CDR3 loop is CASRGKRLAGASTDTQYF. DNA for the CDR3: TGTGCCAGCAGGGGGAAGAGGCTAGCGGGGGCTAGCACAGATACGCAGTATTTT.

The rearrangement links TRBV6-2 or TRBV6-3 to TRBJ2-2, with D unresolved. The CDR3 sequence is 14 residues long. The germline gives CDR1 MNHEY, CDR2 SVGEGT. V lost 2 bases, J lost 6 bases, and 10 bases lay in between. The CDR3 here is CASSYGFGAGELFF. The CDR3 coding sequence is TGTGCCAGCAGTTACGGGTTTGGGGCCGGGGAGCTGTTTTTT.

In this sample, this clonotype turned up a few times. The rearrangement links TRBV20-1 to TRBJ2-3; 7 bases are a match to TRBD2. The germline CDR1 and CDR2 sequences are DFQATT and SNEGSKA (reference sequence). Trimming took 7 bases from V and 2 from J; bases not matched to a gene: 12. The CDR3 extends over 15 amino acids. The DNA of the CDR3 is TGCAGTGTTGGCGGGGGAGCGGACTTCACAGATACGCAGTATTTT. It yields the protein CSVGGGADFTDTQYF.

The rearrangement joins TRBV20-1 to TRBJ1-3, with 7 bases matching TRBD1. After removal of 0 bases from V and 2 bases from J, the junction contained 4 bases not matched to a gene. Germline V gene lookup returns CDR1 DFQATT and CDR2 SNEGSKA (reference sequence). This CDR3 has 15 amino acids. The CDR3 sequence: CSARDRQGAGNTIYF. CDR3 sequence (DNA): TGCAGTGCTAGAGACAGACAGGGCGCTGGAAACACCATATATTTT.

This clonotype was seen ten or more times. The chain employs TRBV20-1 and TRBJ2-1; tentatively, D is TRBD2 (5 bases). CDR1 and CDR2 from the germline V gene are DFQATT and SNEGSKA (reference sequence). Deletions cut 6 bases from V and 8 bases from J, with 20 bases between. The CDR3 has 14 amino acids. CDR3 DNA sequence: TGCAGTGCCGAGCAACCAGCGGTCCGCGATGAGCAGTTCTTC. Translated, it gives CSAEQPAVRDEQFF.

Remarks on this clonotype: Germline and junction disagree at one end, which may indicate a read error. This sequence joins TRBV4-1 and TRBJ2-3; D unclear. This CDR3 is built from 14 residues. Germline-derived CDR1 and CDR2 are MGHRA and YSYEKL. The CDR3 DNA is TGCGCCAGCAGGCAAGCAGGTAGATCAGATACGCAGTATTTT. Its translation is CASRQAGRSDTQYF.

The chain combines TRBV12-3 or TRBV12-4 with TRBJ1-1, with 8 bases aligning to TRBD1. The CDR3 runs 16 residues. The V gene end was trimmed by 1 base and the J gene end by 0 bases; junction bases not matched to a gene: 4. The CDR3 bases are TGTGCCAGCAGTTTAGGGCAGGGGGCTTTGAACACTGAAGCTTTCTTT. Translating it yields CASSLGQGALNTEAFF.

The sample holds many counts of this clonotype. The chain carries TRBV7-2 and TRBJ1-2; D might be TRBD1 (5 bases). Germline CDR1 SGHTA, CDR2 FQGNSA. Trimming stripped 6 bases from V and 9 bases from J, with 17 bases between. This CDR3 region has 13 residues. As DNA, the CDR3 is TGTGCCAGCAGTTACGACAGAGGAGGAAGCTACACCTTC. Amino acid sequence: CASSYDRGGSYTF.

This clonotype showed up just a few times. The gene calls are TRBV5-1 and TRBJ2-1; possibly TRBD1 or TRBD2 for D (6 bases each). Trimming pared 2 bases from V and 5 bases from J, leaving 14 bases between. CDR1 is SGHRS and CDR2 is YFSETQ in the germline V gene. The CDR3 has 15 amino acids. CDR3 bases: TGCGCCAGCAGCTTCTTAGGGGGGCCGGACAATGAGCAGTTCTTC. Its translation: CASSFLGGPDNEQFF.

This clonotype was found a few times. The V gene is TRBV4-2, the J gene TRBJ1-2; D is ambiguous. Deletions cut 3 bases from V and 4 bases from J, with 18 bases between. The germline V gene encodes CDR1 LGHNA and CDR2 YNFKEQ. The CDR3 is 16 residues long. The CDR3 is CASSQAAARPFYGYTF. CDR3 nucleotides: TGTGCCAGCAGCCAGGCCGCGGCACGACCCTTCTATGGCTACACCTTC.

V usage is TRBV7-2 and J usage is TRBJ1-1; D is unclear. This CDR3 comprises 17 residues. The V end lost 5 bases, the J end lost 1 base, and 20 bases lay between the germline ends. Per the germline V gene, CDR1 is SGHTA and CDR2 is FQGNSA. This chain's CDR3 is CASSPPRNRHWNTEAFF. In DNA form, the CDR3 reads TGTGCCAGCAGCCCCCCCCGAAATCGGCACTGGAACACTGAAGCTTTCTTT.

This clonotype has a handful of counts. This CDR3 reads CASKLAGDDTGELFF. The CDR3 DNA reads as TGCGCCAGTAAACTAGCGGGAGACGACACCGGGGAGCTGTTTTTT. The rearrangement uses TRBV5-1 and TRBJ2-2; 11 nucleotides line up with TRBD2. This CDR3 contains 15 residues. Germline V gene lookup returns CDR1 SGHRS and CDR2 YFSETQ. The V gene end was trimmed by 8 bases and the J gene end by 3 bases; junction bases not matched to a gene: 6.

This clonotype was counted only a few times. The V call is TRBV7-9, the J call TRBJ1-1, with a tentative D call TRBD1 (6 bases). Germline CDR1 SEHNR, CDR2 FQNEAQ (reference sequence). The CDR3 consists of 13 residues. V lost 1 base and J lost 10, with 13 bases in between. The CDR3 reads CASSLEGDPRAFF. CDR3 DNA: TGTGCCAGCAGCTTAGAGGGGGATCCGAGAGCTTTCTTT.

The V and J genes are TRBV20-1 and TRBJ2-1; tentative D call: TRBD2 (5 bases). The germline gives CDR1 DFQATT, CDR2 SNEGSKA (reference sequence). The germline V and J ends were trimmed by 1 base and 9 bases, with 22 bases remaining between them. CDR3 length equals 16 residues. The CDR3 sequence is CSARGPGKPGSGEQFF. CDR3 coding DNA: TGCAGTGCTAGAGGCCCGGGGAAGCCTGGGAGTGGTGAGCAGTTCTTC.

This rearrangement joins TRBV7-9 to TRBJ1-1; tentatively, D is TRBD1 (5 bases). The V end was cut by 8 bases, the J end by 5 bases, with 15 bases between. The CDR3 runs to 13 residues. Germline CDR1 SEHNR, CDR2 FQNEAQ (reference sequence). The CDR3, as DNA: TGTGCCAGCGTGGAGGGAGGGGAGACTGAAGCTTTCTTT. Translated, it gives CASVEGGETEAFF. Complete variable domain (other parts from reference TRBV7-9 and TRBJ1-1): DTGVSQNPRHKITKRGQNVTFRCDPISEHNRLYWYRQTLGQGPEFLTYFQNEAQLEKSRLLSDRFSAERPKGSFSTLEIQRTEQGDSAMYLCASVEGGETEAFFGQGTRLTVV.

In its sample, this clonotype was seen a few times. The CDR3 spells CASSQEMSANTGELFF. In DNA, the CDR3 is TGTGCCAGCAGCCAAGAAATGAGCGCAAACACCGGGGAGCTGTTTTTT. This rearrangement joins TRBV3-1 to TRBJ2-2; D is uncertain. Trimming pared 0 bases from V and 2 bases from J, leaving 10 bases between. In germline, CDR1 is LGHDT, CDR2 YNNKEL (reference sequence). The CDR3 consists of 16 residues.

V usage is TRBV5-1 and J usage is TRBJ1-1, with no clear D. Germline lookup yields CDR1 SGHRS and CDR2 YFSETQ. The V end lost 2 bases, the J end lost 4 bases, and 12 bases lay between the germline ends. The CDR3 consists of 14 residues. DNA for the CDR3: TGCGCCAGCAGCTTAATGGCTGAGGGCACTGAAGCTTTCTTT. Its translation: CASSLMAEGTEAFF.

V gene TRBV6-1 combines with J gene TRBJ2-1, with D possibly matching TRBD1 (5 bases). The CDR3 runs to 14 residues. The germline gives CDR1 MNHNS, CDR2 SASEGT. V was trimmed by 7 bases and J by 2 bases, leaving 12 bases between them. The CDR3, as DNA: TGTGCCAGCAAACCAGGGTTGGCCTACAATGAGCAGTTCTTC. Translation gives CASKPGLAYNEQFF.